The 22 T cell receptor beta chains below were found in one sample sequenced in a study of cytomegalovirus exposure and HLA in healthy donors. Primers included in the PCR were 60 Vbeta and 13 Jbeta primers. This table comes from immunoSEQ multiplex PCR, and its TCRdb copy is limited to in-frame clones, with some not included. In the table there are about 180,000 clones, 60% to 80% of which are singletons. The sequencing sample was made of PBMCs. The source of these receptors is a man between 60 and 70 years old in good health and CMV-seronegative.

J is TRBJ1-6 and V is TRBV5-1; 9 nucleotides align to TRBD1. J lost 10 bases, V lost 4 bases, and 6 bases had no gene match. The germline V gene encodes CDR1 SGHRS and CDR2 YFSETQ. The length of the CDR3 is 14 residues. CDR3 in amino acids: CASSPGQGGSPLHF. The CDR3 nucleotides are TGCGCCAGCAGCCCGGGACAGGGCGGGTCACCCCTCCACTTT.

This clone has just one count. In DNA form, the CDR3 reads TGTGCCAGCAGCGGGACAGCCTACGAGCAGTACTTC. Its protein is CASSGTAYEQYF. This chain joins TRBV2 and TRBJ2-7, with 7 bases that match TRBD1. V lost 6 bases to trimming and J lost 2 bases; unmatched junction nucleotides: 1. The length of the CDR3 is 12 residues. The germline gives CDR1 SNHLY, CDR2 FYNNEI.

The chain combines TRBV15 with TRBJ1-5; TRBD1 matches at 7 bases. J gave up 6 bases and V 1 base, and 6 bases lay outside the gene matches. This CDR3 has 15 amino acids. CDR1 LNHNV and CDR2 YYDKDF come from the germline V gene (reference sequence). The CDR3 nucleotides read TGTGCCACCAGCAGAGGTCAGGGGGACTCTCAGCCCCAGCATTTT. Its protein is CATSRGQGDSQPQHF.

The V and J genes are TRBV6-1 and TRBJ2-7; 7 nucleotides agree with TRBD1. Germline-derived CDR1 and CDR2 are MNHNS and SASEGT. V lost 4 bases, J lost 0 bases, and 6 bases stayed unmatched. This CDR3 has 15 residues. CDR3 sequence: CASSGGTESSYEQYF. The CDR3 DNA sequence: TGTGCCAGCAGTGGGGGGACAGAGAGCTCCTACGAGCAGTACTTC.

The chain combines TRBV7-6 with TRBJ2-3; D perhaps matches TRBD2 (5 bases). Germline-derived CDR1 and CDR2 are SGHVS and FNYEAQ. The CDR3 contains 17 residues. Trimming left V 1 base short and J 3 bases short, with 17 bases between. CDR3 nucleotides: TGTGCCAGCAGCTTAGGGGTCATAGCGCCTGGTACAGATACGCAGTATTTT. As protein: CASSLGVIAPGTDTQYF.

The gene calls are TRBV5-1 and TRBJ2-7, with no clear D. This CDR3 spans 13 amino acids. With 0 bases removed from V and 0 bases from J, the gap between germline ends came to 4 bases. Germline CDR1 reads SGHRS; CDR2 reads YFSETQ. As DNA, the CDR3 is TGCGCCAGCAGCTTGGCCTCCTCCTACGAGCAGTACTTC. Its translation is CASSLASSYEQYF.

This clone came up a few times. The genes are TRBV18 and TRBJ2-7; 7 bases are shared with TRBD1. J was trimmed by 3 bases and V by 6 bases; bases with no gene match: 8. Per the germline V gene, CDR1 is KGHSH and CDR2 is LQKENI. The length of the CDR3 is 14 residues. The CDR3 coding sequence is TGTGCCAGCTCTCGGACAGGCCGTCACTACGAGCAGTACTTC. Its translation: CASSRTGRHYEQYF.

J is TRBJ1-6 and V is TRBV27; D perhaps matches TRBD1 (5 bases). Trimming removed 9 bases from V and 6 bases from J, with 21 bases in between. CDR3 size: 16 residues. From germline, CDR1 is MNHEY and CDR2 SMNVEV (reference sequence). The CDR3 nucleotides read TGTGCCAGTAAATTATCTAACCGGGGGATTAATTCACCCCTCCACTTT. This encodes CASKLSNRGINSPLHF.

This clone was detected only a few times. The chain uses TRBV2 and TRBJ2-5; unclear D gene. CDR3 length: 14 residues. Trimming took 5 bases from V and 4 from J, leaving 14 bases between them. The V gene's germline CDR1 is SNHLY and CDR2 FYNNEI. The CDR3 DNA reads TGTGCCAGCAGTCCTCTGTCCTTCGGAGAGACCCAGTACTTC. Translated, it gives CASSPLSFGETQYF.

This chain connects TRBV5-1 to TRBJ1-2; 9 nucleotides agree with TRBD1. J lost 7 bases, V lost 5 bases, and 9 bases had no gene match. In germline, CDR1 is SGHRS, CDR2 YFSETQ. There are 14 residues in the CDR3. The DNA of the CDR3 is TGCGCCAGCAGGCCTGGACAGGGGTTTTTTGGCTACACCTTC. Its protein product is CASRPGQGFFGYTF.

Comments on this clone: One junction end does not reproduce the germline sequence, and a read error may be involved. The J gene is TRBJ1-5, the V gene TRBV6-1, with a weak D call TRBD1 (5 bases). The CDR3 is 13 residues long. Germline CDR1 and CDR2: MNHNS and SASEGT. CDR3 DNA sequence: TGTGCCAGCAGTGAAGTTTTACCGGGACTTCGGAATTTT. Protein product: CASSEVLPGLRNF.

The V call is TRBV5-6, the J call TRBJ2-1, with 9 positions matching TRBD2. Germline trimming cut 1 base from V and 4 bases from J; bases unmatched to any gene: 3. The germline V gene encodes CDR1 SGHDT and CDR2 YYEEEE. CDR3 length: 15 residues. The CDR3 is CASSLLAGFYNEQFF. The CDR3 DNA sequence: TGTGCCAGCAGCTTGCTAGCGGGGTTTTACAATGAGCAGTTCTTC.

The genes are TRBV19 and TRBJ2-7; 15 nucleotides line up with TRBD2. V was pared by 5 bases and J by 10 bases, with 9 bases of the junction left unmatched. Germline V gene data show CDR1 as LNHDA and CDR2 as SQIVND (reference sequence). The CDR3 length is 15 residues. The CDR3 is CASSPRTSGGEDQYF. CDR3 nucleotides: TGTGCCAGTAGTCCACGGACTAGCGGGGGGGAAGACCAGTACTTC.

This clone was counted a few times. The V gene is TRBV27, the J gene TRBJ2-1; 7 bases are a match to TRBD1. CDR3 length: 13 residues. The V and J ends lost 6 bases and 5 bases, in that order; junction bases with no gene match: 4. Germline V gene sequence: CDR1 MNHEY, CDR2 SMNVEV (reference sequence). CDR3 region: CASSRDSNNEQFF. The DNA for the CDR3 is TGTGCCAGCAGCCGGGACAGTAACAATGAGCAGTTCTTC.

The chain links TRBV19 to TRBJ2-2; tentative D call: TRBD2 (6 bases). Trimming shortened V by 7 bases and J by 4 bases, and 19 bases separated the two germline ends. From germline, CDR1 is LNHDA and CDR2 SQIVND (reference sequence). The CDR3 runs to 16 residues. The CDR3 here is CASTEAGGPPTGELFF. In DNA, the CDR3 is TGTGCCAGTACTGAGGCTGGAGGGCCACCCACCGGGGAGCTGTTTTTT.

V gene TRBV19 combines with J gene TRBJ1-5, with D maybe TRBD1 (6 bases). Trimming took off 4 bases at V and 7 bases at J, with 14 bases between the two ends. The CDR3 length is 14 residues. Germline loops: CDR1 LNHDA, CDR2 SQIVND (reference sequence). CDR3 in DNA: TGTGCCAGTAGTACTAGGACAGATGGACAGCCCCAGCATTTT. It is translated as CASSTRTDGQPQHF.

This chain links TRBV6-5 with TRBJ2-7; TRBD2 matches at 7 bases. CDR1 is MNHEY, CDR2 SVGAGI, per germline. V lost 5 bases, J lost 7 bases, and 11 bases stayed unmatched. The CDR3 consists of 14 residues. The CDR3, as DNA: TGTGCCAGCAGTCAGACCGCCCCCGGGGGGGAGCAGTACTTC. Residues: CASSQTAPGGEQYF.

This rearrangement joins TRBV29-1 to TRBJ1-2; 7 positions agree with TRBD1. The germline V gene has CDR1 SQVTM and CDR2 ANQGSEA. V dropped 7 bases and J dropped 8; count of bases not matched to a gene: 10. The CDR3 runs to 12 residues. The CDR3 DNA is TGCAGCGGTGTTGAGGGGGCGGGCGGCTACACCTTC. This sequence encodes CSGVEGAGGYTF.

This clone was observed once. The chain combines TRBV15 with TRBJ1-4; D not certain. V lost 2 bases to trimming and J lost 5 bases, with 12 bases between them. This CDR3 is 15 amino acids long. Germline CDR1 LNHNV, CDR2 YYDKDF (reference sequence). The CDR3 is CATSRLWGANEKLFF. CDR3 nucleotides: TGTGCCACCAGCAGACTGTGGGGAGCGAATGAAAAACTGTTTTTT.

The chain uses TRBV6-6 and TRBJ2-1; 10 positions match TRBD2. Germline CDR1 is MNHNY and CDR2 is SVGAGI (reference sequence). With 7 bases clipped from V and 2 bases from J, the junction kept 5 bases outside the gene matches. The CDR3 extends over 15 amino acids. The CDR3 sequence is CASTILAGPYNEQFF. The CDR3 bases are TGTGCCAGCACCATACTAGCGGGGCCCTACAATGAGCAGTTCTTC.

V and J are TRBV10-3 and TRBJ2-7; 7 bases line up with TRBD2. The trim removed 4 bases at V and 6 bases at J, leaving 9 bases unmatched. Germline V gene data show CDR1 as ENHRY and CDR2 as SYGVKD. This CDR3 region has 14 residues. The CDR3 DNA follows: TGTGCCATCAGTGGTCTAGCGGAGGGCTCCGAGCAGTACTTC. It codes for CAISGLAEGSEQYF.

The chain has TRBV5-1 and TRBJ2-1; 7 nucleotides align to TRBD2. The germline V gene encodes CDR1 SGHRS and CDR2 YFSETQ. V dropped 4 bases and J dropped 4; count of bases not matched to a gene: 8. The CDR3 extends over 15 amino acids. The CDR3 nucleotides read TGCGCCAGCAGCCCCCGGCGGGGGACTTACAATGAGCAGTTCTTC. This translates into CASSPRRGTYNEQFF.